Detailed here is one T cell receptor (beta chain). Germline V lookup: CDR1 LNHDA, CDR2 SQIVND (reference sequence). The V gene lost 3 bases and the J gene lost 8 bases, with 25 bases spanning the gap. CDR3 size: 17 residues. The source of the sample is a study of immune evolution from preneoplasia to lung adenocarcinoma. Clones were read by immunoSEQ multiplex PCR, and TCRdb kept only the in-frame ones, dropping some. The sample lists roughly 7,000 clones; 78% were seen once. This sequence joins TRBV19 and TRBJ1-2, with D tentatively TRBD1 (6 bases). The sequencing sample was made of FFPE adjacent normal lung tissue. This TCR came from a person aged 55-80 years with lung adenocarcinoma. CDR3 sequence reads: CASSIVPYPGQWRGYTF. The CDR3 nucleotides read TGTGCCAGTAGTATCGTCCCCTACCCGGGACAATGGAGGGGCTACACCTTC.